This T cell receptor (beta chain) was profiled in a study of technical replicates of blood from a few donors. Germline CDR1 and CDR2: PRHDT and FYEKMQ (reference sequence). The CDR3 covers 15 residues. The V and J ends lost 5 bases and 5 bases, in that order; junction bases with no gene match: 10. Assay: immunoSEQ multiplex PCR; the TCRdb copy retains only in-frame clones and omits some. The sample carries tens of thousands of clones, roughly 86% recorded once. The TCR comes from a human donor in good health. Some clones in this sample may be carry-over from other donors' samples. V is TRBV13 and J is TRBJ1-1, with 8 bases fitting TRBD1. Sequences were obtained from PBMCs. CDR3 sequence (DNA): TGTGCCAGCAGCCCGCGACAGGGGCTGGGGACTGAAGCTTTCTTT. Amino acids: CASSPRQGLGTEAFF.